The TCR beta chain described here comes from a study of cytomegalovirus exposure and HLA in healthy donors. Overall study results and limits: Among donors in an Asian-associated ancestry cluster, a later analysis reportedly found fewer N-insertions than the roughly 650-donor mean.

The CDR3 runs 14 residues. The V end lost 5 bases, the J end lost 3 bases, and 10 bases lay between the germline ends. Germline V gene data show CDR1 as SGHTA and CDR2 as FQGTGA. Amplification used 60 Vbeta primers and 13 Jbeta primers. Clones were read by immunoSEQ multiplex PCR, and TCRdb kept only the in-frame ones, dropping some. The sample totals 65,000 to 85,000 clones; its top ten clones hold approximately 2.4%. Regarding this clone: Its specificity is unknown.

The chain employs TRBV7-3 and TRBJ2-2, with a possible D match to TRBD1 (5 bases). This receptor was taken from a female donor in good health and CMV-seropositive. Sequencing input: PBMCs. CDR3 DNA sequence: TGTGCCAGCAGCCGAGACAGCTACACCGGGGAGCTGTTTTTT. This codes for CASSRDSYTGELFF.